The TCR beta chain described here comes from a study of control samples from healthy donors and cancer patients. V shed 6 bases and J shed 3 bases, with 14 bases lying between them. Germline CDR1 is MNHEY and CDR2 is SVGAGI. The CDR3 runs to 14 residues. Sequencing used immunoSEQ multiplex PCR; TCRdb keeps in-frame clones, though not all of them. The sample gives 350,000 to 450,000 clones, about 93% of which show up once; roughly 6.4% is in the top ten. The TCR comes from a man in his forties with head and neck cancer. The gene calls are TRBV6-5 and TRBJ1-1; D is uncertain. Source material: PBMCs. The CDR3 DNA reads TGTGCCAGCAGGACCCTTCGGACCGACACTGAAGCTTTCTTT. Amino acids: CASRTLRTDTEAFF.